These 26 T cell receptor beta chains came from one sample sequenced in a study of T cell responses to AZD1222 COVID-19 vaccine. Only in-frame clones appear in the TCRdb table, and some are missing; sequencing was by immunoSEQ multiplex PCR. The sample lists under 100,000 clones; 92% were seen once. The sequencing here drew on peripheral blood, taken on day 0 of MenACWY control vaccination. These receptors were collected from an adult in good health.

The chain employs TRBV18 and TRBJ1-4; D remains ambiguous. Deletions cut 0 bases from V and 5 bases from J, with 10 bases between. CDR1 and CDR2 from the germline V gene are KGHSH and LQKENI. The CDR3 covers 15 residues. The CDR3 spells CASSPPEFRNEKLFF. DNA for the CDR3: TGTGCCAGCTCACCACCGGAGTTCCGGAATGAAAAACTGTTTTTT.

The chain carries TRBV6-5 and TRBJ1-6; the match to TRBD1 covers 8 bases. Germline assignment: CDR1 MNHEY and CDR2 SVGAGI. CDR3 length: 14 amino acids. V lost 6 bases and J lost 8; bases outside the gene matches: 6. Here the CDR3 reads CASSHPGGDSPLHF. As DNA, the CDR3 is TGTGCCAGCAGCCACCCAGGGGGCGATTCACCCCTCCACTTT.

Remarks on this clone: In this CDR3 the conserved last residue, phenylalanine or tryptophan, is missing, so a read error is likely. The CDR3: CASRGTLGTEAFS. DNA for the CDR3: TGTGCCAGCAGGGGAACCCTGGGCACTGAAGCTTTCTCT. This rearrangement joins TRBV6-5 to TRBJ1-1; D call uncertain. Per the germline V gene, CDR1 is MNHEY and CDR2 is SVGAGI. Trimming cost V 6 bases and J 4 bases, with 12 bases left between them. The length of the CDR3 is 13 residues.

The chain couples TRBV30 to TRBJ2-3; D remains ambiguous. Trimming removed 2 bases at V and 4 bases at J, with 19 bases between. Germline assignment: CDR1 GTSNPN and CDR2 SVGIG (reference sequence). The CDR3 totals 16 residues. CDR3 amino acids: CAWSLAQDLTADTQYF. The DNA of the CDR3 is TGTGCCTGGAGTCTCGCCCAGGACCTTACGGCAGATACGCAGTATTTT.

The chain's CDR3 is CASSYDTGLGEQFF. The CDR3 region has the DNA TGTGCCAGCAGCTATGACACAGGGTTGGGTGAGCAGTTCTTC. The chain carries TRBV6-2 or TRBV6-3 and TRBJ2-1; maybe TRBD1 (6 bases). V was clipped by 6 bases and J by 9 bases, with 18 bases between them. CDR3 length equals 14 residues. In germline, CDR1 is MNHEY, CDR2 SVGEGT.

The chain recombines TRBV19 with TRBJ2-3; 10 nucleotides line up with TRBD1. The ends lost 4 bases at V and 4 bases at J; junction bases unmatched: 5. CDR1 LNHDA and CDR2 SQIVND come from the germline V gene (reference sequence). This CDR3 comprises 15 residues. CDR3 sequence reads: CASSRGTGASDTQYF. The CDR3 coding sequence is TGTGCCAGTAGTAGGGGGACAGGGGCCTCAGATACGCAGTATTTT.

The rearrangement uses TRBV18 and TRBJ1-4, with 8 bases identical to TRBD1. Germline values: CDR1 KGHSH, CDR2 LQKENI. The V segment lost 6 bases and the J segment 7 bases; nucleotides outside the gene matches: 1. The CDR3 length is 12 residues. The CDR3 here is CASSGQVEKLFF. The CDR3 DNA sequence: TGTGCCAGCTCGGGACAGGTTGAAAAACTGTTTTTT.

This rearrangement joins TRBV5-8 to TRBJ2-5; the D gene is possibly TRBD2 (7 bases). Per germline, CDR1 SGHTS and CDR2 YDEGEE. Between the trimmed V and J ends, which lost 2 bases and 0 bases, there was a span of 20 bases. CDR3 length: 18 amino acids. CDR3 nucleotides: TGTGCCAGCAGCTTCGGCGCTGGGGGGGCATCCTACCAAGAGACCCAGTACTTC. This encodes CASSFGAGGASYQETQYF. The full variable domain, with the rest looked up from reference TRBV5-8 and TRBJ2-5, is EAGVTQSPTHLIKTRGQQATLRCSPISGHTSVYWYQQALGLGLQFLLWYDEGEERNRGNFPPRFSGRQFPNYSSELNVNALELEDSALYLCASSFGAGGASYQETQYFGPGTRLLVL.

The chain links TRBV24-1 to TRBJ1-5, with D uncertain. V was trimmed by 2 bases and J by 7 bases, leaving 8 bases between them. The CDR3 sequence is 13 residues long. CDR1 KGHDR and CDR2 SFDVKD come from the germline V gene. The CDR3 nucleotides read TGTGCCACCAGTGATTCGGGGTTACAGCCCCAGCATTTT. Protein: CATSDSGLQPQHF.

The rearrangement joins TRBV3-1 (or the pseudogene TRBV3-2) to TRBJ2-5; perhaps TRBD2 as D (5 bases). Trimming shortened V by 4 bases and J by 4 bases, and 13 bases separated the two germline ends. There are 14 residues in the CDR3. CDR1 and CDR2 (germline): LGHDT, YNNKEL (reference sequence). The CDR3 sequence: CASSLRTAGETQYF. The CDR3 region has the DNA TGTGCCAGCAGCCTAAGGACTGCCGGAGAGACCCAGTACTTC.

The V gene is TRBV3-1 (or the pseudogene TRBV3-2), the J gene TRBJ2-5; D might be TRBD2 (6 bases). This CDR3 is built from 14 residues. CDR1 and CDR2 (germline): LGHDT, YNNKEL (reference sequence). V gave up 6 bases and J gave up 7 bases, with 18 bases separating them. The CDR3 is CASSGSGAPWTQYF. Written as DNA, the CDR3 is TGTGCCAGCAGTGGTAGCGGAGCCCCCTGGACCCAGTACTTC.

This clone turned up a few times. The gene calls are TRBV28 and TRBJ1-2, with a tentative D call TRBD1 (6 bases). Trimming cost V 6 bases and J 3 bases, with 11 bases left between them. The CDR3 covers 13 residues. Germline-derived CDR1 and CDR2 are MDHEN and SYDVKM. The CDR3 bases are TGTGCCAGCAGCAATACAGGGTACTATGGCTACACCTTC. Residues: CASSNTGYYGYTF.

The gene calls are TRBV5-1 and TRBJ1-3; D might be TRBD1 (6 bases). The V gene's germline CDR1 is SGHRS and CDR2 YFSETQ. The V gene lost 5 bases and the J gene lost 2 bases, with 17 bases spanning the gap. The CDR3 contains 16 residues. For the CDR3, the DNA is TGCGCCAGCAGTATGACAGGTTCAGTGGCTGGAAACACCATATATTTT. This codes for CASSMTGSVAGNTIYF.

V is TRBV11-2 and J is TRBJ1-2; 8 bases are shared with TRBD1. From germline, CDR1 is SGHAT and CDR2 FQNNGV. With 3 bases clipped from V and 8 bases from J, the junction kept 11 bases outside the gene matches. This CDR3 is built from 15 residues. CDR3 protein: CASSFEDRVFLGYTF. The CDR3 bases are TGTGCCAGCAGCTTTGAGGACAGGGTGTTTCTCGGCTACACCTTC.

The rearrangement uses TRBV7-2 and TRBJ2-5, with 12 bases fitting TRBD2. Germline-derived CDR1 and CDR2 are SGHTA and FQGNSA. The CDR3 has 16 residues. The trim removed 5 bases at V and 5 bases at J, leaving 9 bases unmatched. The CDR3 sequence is CASSLRLAGVGETQYF. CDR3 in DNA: TGTGCCAGCAGCCTCCGACTAGCGGGAGTGGGGGAGACCCAGTACTTC.

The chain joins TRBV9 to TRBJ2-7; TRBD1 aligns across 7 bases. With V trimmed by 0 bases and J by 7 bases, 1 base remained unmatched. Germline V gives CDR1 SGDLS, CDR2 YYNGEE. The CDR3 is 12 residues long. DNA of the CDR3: TGTGCCAGCAGCGTAGACAGGGGTGAGCAGTACTTC. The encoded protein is CASSVDRGEQYF.

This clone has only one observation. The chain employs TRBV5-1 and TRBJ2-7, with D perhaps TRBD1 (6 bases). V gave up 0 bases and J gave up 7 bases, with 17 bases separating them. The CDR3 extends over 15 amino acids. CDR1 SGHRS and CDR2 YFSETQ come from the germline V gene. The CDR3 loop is CASSLGATGFGEQYF. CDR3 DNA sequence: TGCGCCAGCAGCTTGGGCGCGACAGGTTTTGGGGAGCAGTACTTC.

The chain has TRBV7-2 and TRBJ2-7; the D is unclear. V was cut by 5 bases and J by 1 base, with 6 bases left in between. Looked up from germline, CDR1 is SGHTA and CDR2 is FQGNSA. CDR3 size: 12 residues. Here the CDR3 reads CASSKDSYEQYF. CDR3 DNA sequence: TGTGCCAGCAGCAAAGATTCCTACGAGCAGTACTTC.

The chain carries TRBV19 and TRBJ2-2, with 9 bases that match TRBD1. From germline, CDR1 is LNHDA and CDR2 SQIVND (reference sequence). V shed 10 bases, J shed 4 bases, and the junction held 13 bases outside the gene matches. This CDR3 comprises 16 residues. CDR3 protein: CATNPLDRGSTGELFF. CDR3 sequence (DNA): TGTGCCACTAATCCGCTCGACAGGGGGTCCACCGGGGAGCTGTTTTTT.

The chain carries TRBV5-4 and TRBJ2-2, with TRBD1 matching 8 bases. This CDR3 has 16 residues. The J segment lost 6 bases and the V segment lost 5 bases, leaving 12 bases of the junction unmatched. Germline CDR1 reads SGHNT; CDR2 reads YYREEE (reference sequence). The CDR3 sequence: CASRSTGAAPPGELFF. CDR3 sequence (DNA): TGTGCCAGCAGATCGACAGGGGCCGCCCCTCCCGGGGAGCTGTTTTTT.

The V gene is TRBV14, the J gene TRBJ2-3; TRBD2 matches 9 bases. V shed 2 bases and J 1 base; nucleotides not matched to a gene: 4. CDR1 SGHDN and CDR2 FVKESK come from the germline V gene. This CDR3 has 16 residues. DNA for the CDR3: TGTGCCAGCAGCCAAATGGAGCGGGGGGGCACAGATACGCAGTATTTT. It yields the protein CASSQMERGGTDTQYF.

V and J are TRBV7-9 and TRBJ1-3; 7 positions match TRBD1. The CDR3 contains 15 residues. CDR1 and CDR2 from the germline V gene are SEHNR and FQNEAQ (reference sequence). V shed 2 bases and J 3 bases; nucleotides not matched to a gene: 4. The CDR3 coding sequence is TGTGCCAGCAGCTTAACAGGGGACGGTGGAAACACCATATATTTT. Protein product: CASSLTGDGGNTIYF. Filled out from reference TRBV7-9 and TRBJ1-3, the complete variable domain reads DTGVSQNPRHKITKRGQNVTFRCDPISEHNRLYWYRQTLGQGPEFLTYFQNEAQLEKSRLLSDRFSAERPKGSFSTLEIQRTEQGDSAMYLCASSLTGDGGNTIYFGEGSWLTVV.

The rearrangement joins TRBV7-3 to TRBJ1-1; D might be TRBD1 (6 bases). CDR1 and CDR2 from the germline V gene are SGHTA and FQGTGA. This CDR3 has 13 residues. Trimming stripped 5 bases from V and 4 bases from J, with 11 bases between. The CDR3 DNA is TGTGCCAGCAGCCCAAGGGGGGGCACTGAAGCTTTCTTT. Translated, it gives CASSPRGGTEAFF.

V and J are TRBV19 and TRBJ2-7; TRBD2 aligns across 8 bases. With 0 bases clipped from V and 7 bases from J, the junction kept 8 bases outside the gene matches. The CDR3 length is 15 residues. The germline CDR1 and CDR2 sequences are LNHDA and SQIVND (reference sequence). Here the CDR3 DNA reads TGTGCCAGTAGTATAGAAAGACTAGCGATGAGGGAGCAGTACTTC. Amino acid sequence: CASSIERLAMREQYF.

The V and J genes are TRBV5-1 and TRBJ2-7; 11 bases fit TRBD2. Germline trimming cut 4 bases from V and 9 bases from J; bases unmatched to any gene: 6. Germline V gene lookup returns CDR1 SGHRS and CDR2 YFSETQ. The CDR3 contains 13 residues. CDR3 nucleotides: TGCGCCAGCAGCGAACGACTAGCGGGGTCGCAGTACTTC. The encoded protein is CASSERLAGSQYF.

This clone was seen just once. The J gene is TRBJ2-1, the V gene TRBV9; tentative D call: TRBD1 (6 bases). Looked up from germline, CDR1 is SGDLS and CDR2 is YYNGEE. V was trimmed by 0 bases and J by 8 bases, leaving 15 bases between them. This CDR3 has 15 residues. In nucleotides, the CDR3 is TGTGCCAGCAGCGTAGCCCAGGGGTGGGCAGATGAGCAGTTCTTC. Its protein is CASSVAQGWADEQFF. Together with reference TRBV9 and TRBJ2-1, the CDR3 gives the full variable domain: DSGVTQTPKHLITATGQRVTLRCSPRSGDLSVYWYQQSLDQGLQFLIQYYNGEERAKGNILERFSAQQFPDLHSELNLSSLELGDSALYFCASSVAQGWADEQFFGPGTRLTVL.